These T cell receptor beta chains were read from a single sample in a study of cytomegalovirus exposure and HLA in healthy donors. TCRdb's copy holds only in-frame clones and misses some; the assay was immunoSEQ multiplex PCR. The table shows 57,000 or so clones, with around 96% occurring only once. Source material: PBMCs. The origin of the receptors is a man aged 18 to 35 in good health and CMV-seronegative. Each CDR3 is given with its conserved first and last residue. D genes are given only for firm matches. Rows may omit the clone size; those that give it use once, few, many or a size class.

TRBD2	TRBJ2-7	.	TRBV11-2	CASSSLGVGLAGPYEQYF	TGTGCCAGCAGCTCTTTGGGTGTGGGACTAGCGGGACCCTACGAGCAGTACTTC
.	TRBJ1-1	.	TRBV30	CAWRFLNTEAFF	TGTGCCTGGAGGTTCTTGAACACTGAAGCTTTCTTT
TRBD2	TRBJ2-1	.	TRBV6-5	CASRLLAGGYNEQFF	TGTGCCAGCAGGCTACTAGCGGGAGGCTACAATGAGCAGTTCTTC
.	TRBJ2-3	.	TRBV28	CASSFRGTDTQYF	TGTGCCAGCAGTTTCCGGGGGACAGATACGCAGTATTTT
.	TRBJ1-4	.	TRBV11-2	CASSLERGLNEKLFF	TGTGCCAGCAGCTTAGAAAGAGGGCTTAATGAAAAACTGTTTTTT
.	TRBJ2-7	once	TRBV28	CASSFVGGISYEQYF	TGTGCCAGCAGTTTCGTAGGAGGGATCTCCTACGAGCAGTACTTC
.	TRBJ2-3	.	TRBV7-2	CASSAYTDTQYF	TGTGCCAGCAGCGCCTATACGGATACGCAGTATTTT
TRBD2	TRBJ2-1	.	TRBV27	CASSYSGRSYNEQFF	TGTGCCAGCAGTTATAGCGGGAGGTCCTACAATGAGCAGTTCTTC
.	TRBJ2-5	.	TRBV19	CASSIGRQETQYF	TGTGCCAGTAGTATCGGCAGGCAAGAGACCCAGTACTTC
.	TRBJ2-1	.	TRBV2	CASSVSRASSYNEQFF	TGTGCCAGCAGTGTATCGAGGGCTAGCTCCTACAATGAGCAGTTCTTC
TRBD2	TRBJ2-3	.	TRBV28	CASRSAGSTDTQYF	TGTGCCAGCAGATCAGCGGGAAGCACAGATACGCAGTATTTT
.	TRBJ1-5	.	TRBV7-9	CASSLVPGDMAQHF	TGTGCCAGCAGCTTAGTCCCAGGGGACATGGCCCAGCATTTT
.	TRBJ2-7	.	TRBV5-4	CASSLGRTGEQYF	TGTGCCAGCAGCTTGGGCAGGACTGGCGAGCAGTACTTC
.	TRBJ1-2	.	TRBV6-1	CASSETGYGYTF	TGTGCCAGCAGTGAAACCGGGTACGGCTACACCTTC
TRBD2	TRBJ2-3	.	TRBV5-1	CASSFSLAGVTDTQYF	TGCGCCAGCAGCTTTTCACTAGCGGGAGTCACAGATACGCAGTATTTT
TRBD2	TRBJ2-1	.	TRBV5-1	CASRPGTSAYNEQFF	TGCGCCAGCAGACCCGGGACTAGCGCTTACAATGAGCAGTTCTTC
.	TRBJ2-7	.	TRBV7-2	CASSLNLALSYEQYF	TGTGCCAGCAGCTTAAATCTAGCGCTATCCTACGAGCAGTACTTC
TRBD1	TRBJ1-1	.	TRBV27	CASSFSGQGKAFF	TGTGCCAGCAGTTTTTCGGGACAGGGAAAAGCTTTCTTT
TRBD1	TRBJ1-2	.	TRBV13	CASSTRGQKQYGYTF	TGTGCCAGCAGCACCCGGGGACAGAAGCAATATGGCTACACCTTC
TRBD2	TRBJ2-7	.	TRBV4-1	CASSQIAGNSYEQYF	TGCGCCAGCAGCCAGATAGCGGGAAACTCCTACGAGCAGTACTTC
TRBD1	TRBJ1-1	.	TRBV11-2	CASRPLRDRGLRYSEAFF	TGTGCCAGCAGGCCACTCCGGGACAGGGGGCTTAGGTACAGTGAAGCTTTCTTT
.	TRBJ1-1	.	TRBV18	CASSITGGRIAEAFF	TGTGCCAGCTCGATCACAGGAGGGCGAATTGCTGAAGCTTTCTTT
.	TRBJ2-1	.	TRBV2	CASRGGSDNEQFF	TGTGCCAGCAGGGGTGGGAGCGACAATGAGCAGTTCTTC
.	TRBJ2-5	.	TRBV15	CATSRDNQETQYF	TGTGCCACCAGCCGGGATAACCAAGAGACCCAGTACTTC
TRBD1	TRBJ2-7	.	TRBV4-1	CASSPRQGSYEQYF	TGCGCCAGCAGCCCCCGACAGGGCTCCTACGAGCAGTACTTC
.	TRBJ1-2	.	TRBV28	CASSLGPRRGDGYTF	TGTGCCAGCAGTTTGGGCCCGAGGAGGGGCGACGGCTACACCTTC
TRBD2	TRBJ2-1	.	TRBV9	CASSPSGRGSYNEQFF	TGTGCCAGCAGCCCCAGCGGGAGGGGCTCCTACAATGAGCAGTTCTTC
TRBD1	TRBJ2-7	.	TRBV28	CASSFDRASSYEQYF	TGTGCCAGCAGTTTCGACAGGGCGAGCTCCTACGAGCAGTACTTC
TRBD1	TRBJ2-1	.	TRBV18	CASSPTGGLSSYNEQFF	TGTGCCAGCTCACCGACAGGGGGCCTGAGCTCCTACAATGAGCAGTTCTTC
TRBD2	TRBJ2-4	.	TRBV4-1	CASSQDRLLGTSGRNKNIQYF	TGCGCCAGCAGCCAAGATAGGCTATTAGGGACTAGCGGACGTAACAAAAACATTCAGTACTTC
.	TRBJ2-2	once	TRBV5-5	CASSQVGGGTGELFF	TGTGCCAGCAGCCAGGTTGGCGGAGGGACCGGGGAGCTGTTTTTT
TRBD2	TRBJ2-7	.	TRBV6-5	CASSYSRGAVYEQYF	TGTGCCAGCAGTTACTCGCGGGGGGCAGTCTACGAGCAGTACTTC
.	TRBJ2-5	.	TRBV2	CASSPHGEVETQYF	TGTGCCAGCAGCCCCCACGGGGAGGTGGAGACCCAGTACTTC